This T cell receptor beta chain comes out of a study of T cells in Graves' hyperthyroidism and ophthalmopathy. Study-wide context: Before any treatment, at initial diagnosis, peripheral blood was collected.

Deletions cut 4 bases from V and 3 bases from J, with 15 bases between. The CDR3 runs 16 residues. CDR1 and CDR2 (germline): LGHNA, YNFKEQ. Researchers amplified the TCR beta CDR3 regions from RNA transcripts. The HTBI primer set drove a first-round RT-PCR of the TCR CDR3. From the multiplex PCR reads, TCRdb called clonotypes with MiXCR, one entry per CDR3 protein. The sample contains 380,000 or so distinct CDR3 sequences, about 18% of which appear only once. Graves' hyperthyroidism was deemed stable given no ophthalmopathy progression within 18 months. Exclusions: uncontrolled infection, other autoimmune disease, pregnancy, lactation. This clonotype was seen many times.

This TCR derives from a woman aged 18-30 years with Graves' hyperthyroidism. Specimen: blood. The genes are TRBV4-2 and TRBJ2-2; D not certain. As DNA, the CDR3 is TGTGCCAGCAGCCCCCGACAAAAAGCGTACACCGGGGAGCTGTTTTTT. It codes for CASSPRQKAYTGELFF.